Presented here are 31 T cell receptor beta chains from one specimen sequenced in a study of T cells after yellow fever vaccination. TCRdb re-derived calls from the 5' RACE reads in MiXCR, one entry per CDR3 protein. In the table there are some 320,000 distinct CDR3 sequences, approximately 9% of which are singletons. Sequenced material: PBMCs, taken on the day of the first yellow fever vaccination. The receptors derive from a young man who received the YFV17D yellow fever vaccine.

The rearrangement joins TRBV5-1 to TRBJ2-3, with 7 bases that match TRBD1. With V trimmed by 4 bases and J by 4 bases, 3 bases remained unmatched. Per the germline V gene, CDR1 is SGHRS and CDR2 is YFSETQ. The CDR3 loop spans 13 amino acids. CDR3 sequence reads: CASSRDSPDTQYF. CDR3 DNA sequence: TGCGCCAGCAGCCGGGACAGTCCAGATACGCAGTATTTT.

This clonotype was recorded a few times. Written as DNA, the CDR3 is TGTGCCAGTTTAACGGGGGGATCGGTCGAGCAGTACGTC. This sequence encodes CASLTGGSVEQYV. This chain connects TRBV2 to TRBJ2-7, with TRBD2 identical over 7 bases. The germline V gene has CDR1 SNHLY and CDR2 FYNNEI. The CDR3 is 13 amino acids. With 9 bases clipped from V and 6 bases from J, the junction kept 11 bases outside the gene matches.

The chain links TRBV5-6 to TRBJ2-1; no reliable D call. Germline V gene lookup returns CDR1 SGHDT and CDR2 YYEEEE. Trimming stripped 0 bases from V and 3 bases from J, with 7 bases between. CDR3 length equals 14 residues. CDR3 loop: CASSLGRSYNEQFF. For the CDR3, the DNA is TGTGCCAGCAGCTTGGGGCGGAGCTACAATGAGCAGTTCTTC.

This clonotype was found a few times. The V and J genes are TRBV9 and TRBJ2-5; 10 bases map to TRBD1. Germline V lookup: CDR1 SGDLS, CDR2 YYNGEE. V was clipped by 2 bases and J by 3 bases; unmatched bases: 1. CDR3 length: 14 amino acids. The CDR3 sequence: CASSVTGGKETQYF. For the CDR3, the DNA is TGTGCCAGCAGCGTGACAGGGGGCAAAGAGACCCAGTACTTC.

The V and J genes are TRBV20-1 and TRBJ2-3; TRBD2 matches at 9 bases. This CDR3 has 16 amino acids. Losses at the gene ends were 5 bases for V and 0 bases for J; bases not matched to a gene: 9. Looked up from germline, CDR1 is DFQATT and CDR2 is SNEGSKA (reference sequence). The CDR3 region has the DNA TGCAGTGCTGCCCGGGGCGGGGGGGGCAGCACAGATACGCAGTATTTT. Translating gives CSAARGGGGSTDTQYF.

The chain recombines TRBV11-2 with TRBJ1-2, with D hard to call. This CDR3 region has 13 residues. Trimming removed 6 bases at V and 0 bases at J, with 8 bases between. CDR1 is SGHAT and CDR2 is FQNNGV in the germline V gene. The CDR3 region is CASSYDTNYGYTF. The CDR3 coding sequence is TGTGCCAGCAGTTATGACACTAACTATGGCTACACCTTC.

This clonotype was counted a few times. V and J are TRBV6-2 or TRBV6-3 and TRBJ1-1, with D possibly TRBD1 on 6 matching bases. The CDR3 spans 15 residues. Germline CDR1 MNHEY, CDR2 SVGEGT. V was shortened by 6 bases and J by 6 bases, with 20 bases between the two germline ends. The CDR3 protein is CASSLQGKRVAEAFF. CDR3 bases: TGTGCCAGCAGCCTCCAGGGGAAGAGGGTCGCTGAAGCTTTCTTT.

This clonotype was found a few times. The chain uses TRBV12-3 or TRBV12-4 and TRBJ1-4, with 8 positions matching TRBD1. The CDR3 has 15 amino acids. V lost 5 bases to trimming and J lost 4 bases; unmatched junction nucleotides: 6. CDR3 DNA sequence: TGTGCCAGCAGTCAGGGACAGGTCCGTAATGAAAAACTGTTTTTT. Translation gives CASSQGQVRNEKLFF.

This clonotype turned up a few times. CDR3 amino acids: CASSLAPGQGAKQYV. In DNA form, the CDR3 reads TGTGCCAGCAGCTTAGCGCCCGGACAGGGGGCCAAGCAGTACGTC. This chain connects TRBV7-2 to TRBJ2-7; 11 bases agree with TRBD1. The CDR3 has 15 residues. J lost 8 bases, V lost 0 bases, and 6 bases had no gene match. Germline V CDR1 and CDR2: SGHTA, FQGNSA.

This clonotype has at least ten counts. DNA of the CDR3: TGTGCCGGAAGTAGGGGGCGCGCAGAGACCCAGTACTTC. The encoded protein is CAGSRGRAETQYF. The chain couples TRBV6-1 to TRBJ2-5, with 7 bases that match TRBD1. V shed 11 bases, J shed 4 bases, and the junction held 10 bases outside the gene matches. This CDR3 is built from 13 residues. Germline loops: CDR1 MNHNS, CDR2 SASEGT.

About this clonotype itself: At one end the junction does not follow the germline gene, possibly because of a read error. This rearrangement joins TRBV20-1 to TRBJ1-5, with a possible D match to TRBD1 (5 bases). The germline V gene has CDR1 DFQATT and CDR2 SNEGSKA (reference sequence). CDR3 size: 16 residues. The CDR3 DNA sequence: TGCTGTGCTAGTTACCTGGCAGGGATCCGGGTACAGCCCCAGCATTTT. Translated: CCASYLAGIRVQPQHF.

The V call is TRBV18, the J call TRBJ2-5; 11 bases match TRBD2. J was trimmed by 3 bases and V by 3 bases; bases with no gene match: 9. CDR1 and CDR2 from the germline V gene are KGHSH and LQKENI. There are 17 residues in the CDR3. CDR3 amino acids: CASSPLAGTSGEETQYF. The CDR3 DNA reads TGTGCCAGCTCACCCCTAGCCGGGACTAGCGGCGAAGAGACCCAGTACTTC.

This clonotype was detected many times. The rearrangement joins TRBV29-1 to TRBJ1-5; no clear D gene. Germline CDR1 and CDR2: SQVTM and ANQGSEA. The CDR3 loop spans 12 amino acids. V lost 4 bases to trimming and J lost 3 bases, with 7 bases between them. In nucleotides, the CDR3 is TGCAGCGTTGCCCCCGACAATCAGCCCCAGCATTTT. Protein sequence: CSVAPDNQPQHF.

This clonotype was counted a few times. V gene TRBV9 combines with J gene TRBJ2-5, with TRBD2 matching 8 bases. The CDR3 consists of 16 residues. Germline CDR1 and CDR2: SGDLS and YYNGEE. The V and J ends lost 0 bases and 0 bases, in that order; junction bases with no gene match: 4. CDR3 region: CASSVVSGGYQETQYF. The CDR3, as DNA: TGTGCCAGCAGCGTAGTAAGCGGGGGATACCAAGAGACCCAGTACTTC.

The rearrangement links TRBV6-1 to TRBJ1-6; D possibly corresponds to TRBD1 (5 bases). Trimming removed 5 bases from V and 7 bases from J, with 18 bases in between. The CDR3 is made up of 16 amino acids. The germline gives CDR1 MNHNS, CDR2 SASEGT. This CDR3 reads CASSPRPGEGNSPLHF. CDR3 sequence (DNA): TGTGCCAGCAGTCCTCGTCCGGGGGAGGGCAATTCACCCCTCCACTTT.

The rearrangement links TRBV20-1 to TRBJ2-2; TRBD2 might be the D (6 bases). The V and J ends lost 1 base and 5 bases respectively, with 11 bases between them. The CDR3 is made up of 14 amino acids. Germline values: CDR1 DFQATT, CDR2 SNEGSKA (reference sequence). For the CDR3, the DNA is TGCAGTGCTAGAGCGACTAGTTATACCGGGGAGCTGTTTTTT. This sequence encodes CSARATSYTGELFF.

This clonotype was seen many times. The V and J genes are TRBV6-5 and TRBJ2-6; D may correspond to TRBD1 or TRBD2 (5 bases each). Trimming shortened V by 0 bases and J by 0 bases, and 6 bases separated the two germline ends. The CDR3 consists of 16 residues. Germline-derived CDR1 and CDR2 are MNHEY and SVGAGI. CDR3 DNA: TGTGCCAGCAGTTACTCGGGGGACTCTGGGGCCAACGTCCTGACTTTC. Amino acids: CASSYSGDSGANVLTF.

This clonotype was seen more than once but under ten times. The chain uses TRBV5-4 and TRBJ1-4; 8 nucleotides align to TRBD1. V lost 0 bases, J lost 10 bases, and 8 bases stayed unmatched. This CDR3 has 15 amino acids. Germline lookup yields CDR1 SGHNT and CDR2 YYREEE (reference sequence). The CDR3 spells CASSLAGTGEGKLFF. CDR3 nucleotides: TGTGCCAGCAGCTTGGCCGGGACAGGCGAGGGAAAACTGTTTTTT.

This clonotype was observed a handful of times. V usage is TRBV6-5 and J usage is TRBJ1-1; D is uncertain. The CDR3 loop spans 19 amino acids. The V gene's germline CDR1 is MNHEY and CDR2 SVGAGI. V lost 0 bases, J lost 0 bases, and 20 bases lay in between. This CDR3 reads CASSYSPPLPFFMNTEAFF. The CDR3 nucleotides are TGTGCCAGCAGTTACTCTCCCCCCTTACCCTTTTTTATGAACACTGAAGCTTTCTTT.

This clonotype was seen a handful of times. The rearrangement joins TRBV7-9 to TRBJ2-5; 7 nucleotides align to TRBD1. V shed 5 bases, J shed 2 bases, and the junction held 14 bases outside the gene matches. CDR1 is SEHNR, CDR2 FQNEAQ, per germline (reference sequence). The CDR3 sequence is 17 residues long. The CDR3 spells CASSRTRTGVDQETQYF. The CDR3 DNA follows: TGTGCCAGCAGCCGGACCAGGACAGGCGTCGATCAAGAGACCCAGTACTTC. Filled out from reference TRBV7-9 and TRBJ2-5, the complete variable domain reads DTGVSQNPRHKITKRGQNVTFRCDPISEHNRLYWYRQTLGQGPEFLTYFQNEAQLEKSRLLSDRFSAERPKGSFSTLEIQRTEQGDSAMYLCASSRTRTGVDQETQYFGPGTRLLVL.

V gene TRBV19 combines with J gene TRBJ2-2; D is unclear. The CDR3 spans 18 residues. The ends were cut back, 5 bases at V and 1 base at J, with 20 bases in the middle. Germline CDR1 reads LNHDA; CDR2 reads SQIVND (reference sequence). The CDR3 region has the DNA TGTGCCAGTAGTTTCCTGCCTTGGGCTCTTGGGAACACCGGGGAGCTGTTTTTT. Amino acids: CASSFLPWALGNTGELFF. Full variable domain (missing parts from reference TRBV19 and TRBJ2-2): DGGITQSPKYLFRKEGQNVTLSCEQNLNHDAMYWYRQDPGQGLRLIYYSQIVNDFQKGDIAEGYSVSREKKESFPLTVTSAQKNPTAFYLCASSFLPWALGNTGELFFGEGSRLTVL.

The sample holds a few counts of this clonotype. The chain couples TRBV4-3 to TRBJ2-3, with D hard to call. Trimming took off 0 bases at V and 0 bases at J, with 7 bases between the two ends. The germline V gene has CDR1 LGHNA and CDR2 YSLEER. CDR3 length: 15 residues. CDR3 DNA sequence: TGCGCCAGCAGCCAAGATTCACCCAGCACAGATACGCAGTATTTT. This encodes CASSQDSPSTDTQYF.

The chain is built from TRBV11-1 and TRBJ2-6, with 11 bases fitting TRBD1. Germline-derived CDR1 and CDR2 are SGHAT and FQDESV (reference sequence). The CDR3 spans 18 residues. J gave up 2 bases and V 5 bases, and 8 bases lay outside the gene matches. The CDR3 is CASSGRDRGNPGANVLTF. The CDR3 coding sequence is TGTGCCAGCAGCGGAAGGGACAGGGGGAACCCTGGGGCCAACGTCCTGACTTTC.

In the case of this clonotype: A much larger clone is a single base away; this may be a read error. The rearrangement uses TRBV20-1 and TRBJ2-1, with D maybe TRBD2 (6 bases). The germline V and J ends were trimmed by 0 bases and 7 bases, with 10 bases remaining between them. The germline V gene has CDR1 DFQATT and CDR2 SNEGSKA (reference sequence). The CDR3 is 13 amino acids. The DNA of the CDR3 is TGCAGTGCTAGAGACGGGAGAGAAAATGAGCAGTTCTTC. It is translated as CSARDGRENEQFF.

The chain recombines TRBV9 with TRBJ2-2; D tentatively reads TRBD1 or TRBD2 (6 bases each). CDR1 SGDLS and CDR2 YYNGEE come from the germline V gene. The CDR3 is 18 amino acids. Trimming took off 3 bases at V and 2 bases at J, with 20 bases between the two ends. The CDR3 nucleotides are TGTGCCAGCAGCGAGGGCCCGAGGGGGGCGGCCAACACCGGGGAGCTGTTTTTT. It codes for CASSEGPRGAANTGELFF.

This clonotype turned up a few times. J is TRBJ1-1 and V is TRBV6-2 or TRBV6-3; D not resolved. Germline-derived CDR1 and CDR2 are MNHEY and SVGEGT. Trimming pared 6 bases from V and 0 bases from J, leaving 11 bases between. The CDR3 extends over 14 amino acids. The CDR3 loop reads CASRYTGLNTEAFF. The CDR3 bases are TGTGCCAGCAGATATACTGGGTTGAACACTGAAGCTTTCTTT.

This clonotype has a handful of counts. CDR3 amino acids: CSAGRYYRGGETQYF. Here the CDR3 DNA reads TGCAGTGCTGGACGTTACTACAGGGGGGGAGAGACCCAGTACTTC. The chain recombines TRBV20-1 with TRBJ2-5; D perhaps matches TRBD1 (8 bases). Trimming cost V 5 bases and J 4 bases, with 20 bases left between them. Germline V gene lookup returns CDR1 DFQATT and CDR2 SNEGSKA (reference sequence). The CDR3 contains 15 residues.

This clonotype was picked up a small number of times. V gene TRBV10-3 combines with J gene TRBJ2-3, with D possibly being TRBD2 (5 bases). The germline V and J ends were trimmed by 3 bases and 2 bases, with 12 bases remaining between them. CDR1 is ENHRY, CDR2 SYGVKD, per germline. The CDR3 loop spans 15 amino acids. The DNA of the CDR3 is TGTGCCATCAGTGACCCTAGCATTATCACAGATACGCAGTATTTT. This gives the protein CAISDPSIITDTQYF.

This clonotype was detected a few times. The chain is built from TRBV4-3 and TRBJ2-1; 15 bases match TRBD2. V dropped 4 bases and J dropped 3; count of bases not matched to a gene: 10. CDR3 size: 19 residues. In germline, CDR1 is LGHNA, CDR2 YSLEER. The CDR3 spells CASSPPGTSGGLYYNEQFF. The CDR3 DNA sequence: TGCGCCAGCAGCCCCCCCGGGACTAGCGGGGGGCTCTACTACAATGAGCAGTTCTTC.

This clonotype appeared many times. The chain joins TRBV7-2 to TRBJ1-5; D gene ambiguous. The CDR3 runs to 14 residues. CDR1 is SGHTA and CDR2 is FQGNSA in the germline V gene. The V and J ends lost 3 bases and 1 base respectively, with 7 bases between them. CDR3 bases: TGTGCCAGCAGCTTTTCTAGGAGCAATCAGCCCCAGCATTTT. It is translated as CASSFSRSNQPQHF.

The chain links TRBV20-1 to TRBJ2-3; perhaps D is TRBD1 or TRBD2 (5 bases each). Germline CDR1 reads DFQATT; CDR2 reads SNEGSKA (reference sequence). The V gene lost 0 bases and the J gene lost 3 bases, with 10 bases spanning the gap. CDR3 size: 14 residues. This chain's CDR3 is CSARDGDGTDTQYF. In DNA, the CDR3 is TGCAGTGCTAGAGATGGGGACGGAACAGATACGCAGTATTTT.